A single sample gave rise to the 24 T cell receptor beta chains below, sequenced in a study of cytomegalovirus exposure and HLA in healthy donors. Primers: 60 Vbeta forward and 13 Jbeta reverse. Sequencing used immunoSEQ multiplex PCR; TCRdb keeps in-frame clones, though not all of them. Of about 93,000 clones in the sample, roughly 60% are singletons; the top ten hold 5.9%. Sequencing used PBMCs. These receptors were obtained from a boy under 18 in good health and CMV-seropositive.

As DNA, the CDR3 is TGCGCCAGCAGCCGTGGGGGACAGTCGAACACTGAAGCTTTCTTT. Translated, it gives CASSRGGQSNTEAFF. This chain links TRBV4-1 with TRBJ1-1; 7 positions match TRBD1. The length of the CDR3 is 15 residues. V was pared by 4 bases and J by 1 base, with 6 bases of the junction left unmatched. Germline V gene data show CDR1 as MGHRA and CDR2 as YSYEKL.

This clone showed up just a few times. The chain couples TRBV25-1 to TRBJ2-5; 7 bases are shared with TRBD1. With 7 bases clipped from V and 5 bases from J, the junction kept 7 bases outside the gene matches. CDR1 is MGHDK, CDR2 SYGVNS, per germline. The CDR3 has 13 amino acids. CDR3: CASIKTGTETQYF. CDR3 sequence (DNA): TGTGCCAGCATAAAGACAGGGACGGAGACCCAGTACTTC.

There are a few counts of this clone. The chain carries TRBV5-1 and TRBJ1-1, with D maybe TRBD1 (6 bases). Between the trimmed V and J ends, which lost 4 bases and 5 bases, there was a span of 15 bases. Per the germline V gene, CDR1 is SGHRS and CDR2 is YFSETQ. The CDR3 length is 14 residues. CDR3 in DNA: TGCGCCAGCAGCCCCGAGCTAAGGGGGACTGAAGCTTTCTTT. Translated: CASSPELRGTEAFF.

This clone was detected only once. J is TRBJ2-7 and V is TRBV5-1; 12 bases agree with TRBD1. V lost 4 bases, J lost 6 bases, and 2 bases stayed unmatched. Looked up from germline, CDR1 is SGHRS and CDR2 is YFSETQ. This CDR3 is built from 13 residues. CDR3 amino acids: CASSRDRGPEQYF. For the CDR3, the DNA is TGCGCCAGCAGCCGGGACAGGGGGCCCGAGCAGTACTTC. Complete variable domain (other parts from reference TRBV5-1 and TRBJ2-7): KAGVTQTPRYLIKTRGQQVTLSCSPISGHRSVSWYQQTPGQGLQFLFEYFSETQRNKGNFPGRFSGRQFSNSRSEMNVSTLELGDSALYLCASSRDRGPEQYFGPGTRLTVT.

Written as DNA, the CDR3 is TGCGCCAGCAGCTTGCAGGGAATGGGCAGTGCAGATACGCAGTATTTT. Its translation is CASSLQGMGSADTQYF. V and J are TRBV5-1 and TRBJ2-3, with D perhaps matching TRBD1 (5 bases). Per the germline V gene, CDR1 is SGHRS and CDR2 is YFSETQ. Trimming stripped 1 base from V and 4 bases from J, with 16 bases between. The CDR3 sequence is 16 residues long.

V usage is TRBV5-4 and J usage is TRBJ2-2, with 9 positions matching TRBD2. This CDR3 has 16 residues. Germline CDR1 reads SGHNT; CDR2 reads YYREEE (reference sequence). V dropped 4 bases and J dropped 8; count of bases not matched to a gene: 12. This CDR3 is CASSDPGGRAPGELFF. The CDR3 coding sequence is TGTGCCAGCAGCGACCCCGGCGGGAGGGCCCCGGGGGAGCTGTTTTTT.

V usage is TRBV5-4 and J usage is TRBJ2-1; TRBD2 is a possible D gene (7 bases). This CDR3 is built from 16 residues. Germline V gives CDR1 SGHNT, CDR2 YYREEE (reference sequence). Trimming shortened V by 4 bases and J by 8 bases, and 22 bases separated the two germline ends. This CDR3 reads CASSGEIGGVPDEQFF. The CDR3 nucleotides are TGTGCCAGCAGCGGTGAAATAGGGGGGGTTCCAGATGAGCAGTTCTTC.

This sequence joins TRBV6-5 and TRBJ1-5, with 7 bases that match TRBD1. Trimming at V came to 6 bases and at J to 6 bases, leaving 8 bases not matched to a gene. CDR3 length: 14 residues. Germline CDR1 and CDR2: MNHEY and SVGAGI. The CDR3 loop is CASSPDRLSQPQHF. The CDR3 DNA is TGTGCCAGCAGCCCGGACAGGTTAAGTCAGCCCCAGCATTTT.

The rearrangement joins TRBV7-6 to TRBJ2-1; the match to TRBD2 covers 10 bases. The length of the CDR3 is 14 residues. Germline V CDR1 and CDR2: SGHVS, FNYEAQ. V lost 6 bases and J lost 9; bases outside the gene matches: 8. CDR3 residues: CASRASGGTGEQFF. Written as DNA, the CDR3 is TGTGCCAGCAGGGCTAGCGGGGGTACTGGTGAGCAGTTCTTC.

This chain connects TRBV6-5 to TRBJ1-2; D gene uncertain. Germline V gives CDR1 MNHEY, CDR2 SVGAGI. Trimming shortened V by 7 bases and J by 7 bases, and 10 bases separated the two germline ends. CDR3 size: 11 residues. The DNA for the CDR3 is TGTGCCAGCATCGGGAATGGTGGCTACACCTTC. This translates into CASIGNGGYTF.

V is TRBV5-1 and J is TRBJ2-4; 9 nucleotides align to TRBD1. CDR1 and CDR2 from the germline V gene are SGHRS and YFSETQ. The junction had 4 bases not matched to a gene; V was cut back by 0 bases and J by 0 bases. This CDR3 contains 17 residues. CDR3 nucleotide sequence: TGCGCCAGCAGCTTGGAGACAGGGGGGGTAGCCAAAAACATTCAGTACTTC. Protein: CASSLETGGVAKNIQYF. Filled out from reference TRBV5-1 and TRBJ2-4, the complete variable domain reads KAGVTQTPRYLIKTRGQQVTLSCSPISGHRSVSWYQQTPGQGLQFLFEYFSETQRNKGNFPGRFSGRQFSNSRSEMNVSTLELGDSALYLCASSLETGGVAKNIQYFGAGTRLSVL.

The chain combines TRBV4-1 with TRBJ1-3, with 8 bases fitting TRBD1. The V gene end was trimmed by 0 bases and the J gene end by 9 bases; junction bases not matched to a gene: 10. The CDR3 covers 16 residues. CDR1 and CDR2 (germline): MGHRA, YSYEKL. In DNA form, the CDR3 reads TGCGCCAGCAGCCAAGATCCGGCAGGGGGCGGATTCACCATATATTTT. The encoded protein is CASSQDPAGGGFTIYF.

A note on this clone: The CDR3 end shows no conserved phenylalanine or tryptophan, and so a read error is likely. The DNA is left out, because the CDR3 cannot be placed on it with certainty; the CDR3 is given as TCRdb lists it. The genes are TRBV7-2 and TRBJ2-7; the table calls TRBD1, which could not be checked here. Per germline, CDR1 SGHTA and CDR2 FQGNSA. Counting both end residues, the CDR3 totals 13 amino acids. This CDR3 reads CASSLERTAPLSY.

In DNA form, the CDR3 reads TGCGCCAGCAGCGTTTTACAGGGGAACACTGAAGCTTTCTTT. Protein: CASSVLQGNTEAFF. The chain joins TRBV5-1 to TRBJ1-1; a weak D match, TRBD1 (6 bases). The CDR3 contains 14 residues. V gave up 4 bases and J gave up 1 base, with 11 bases separating them. CDR1 and CDR2 from the germline V gene are SGHRS and YFSETQ.

The table lists this clone with a few counts. The chain links TRBV21-1 to TRBJ1-4; the DNA was not compared with TRBD1, the D call given in the table. TRBV21-1 has pseudogene status. The CDR3 runs to 15 residues. CDR3: CASSKTSQNNEKLFF. In DNA, the CDR3 is TGTGCCAGCAGCAAAACGTCCCAGAATAATGAAAAACTGTTTTTT.

This clone was found a few times. The same CDR3 can be traced to other DNA sequences in this sample. The rearrangement joins TRBV5-4 to TRBJ1-3; 10 bases fit TRBD1. V shed 4 bases, J shed 2 bases, and the junction held 6 bases outside the gene matches. This CDR3 comprises 16 residues. Germline V gene sequence: CDR1 SGHNT, CDR2 YYREEE (reference sequence). This CDR3 reads CASSPGTGATGNTIYF. The DNA for the CDR3 is TGTGCCAGCAGCCCCGGGACAGGGGCAACTGGAAACACCATATATTTT.

The V gene is TRBV18, the J gene TRBJ1-3, with D possibly TRBD1 on 6 matching bases. CDR1 and CDR2 (germline): KGHSH, LQKENI. V dropped 4 bases and J dropped 4 bases, with 8 bases sitting between them. This CDR3 is 13 amino acids long. CDR3 DNA: TGTGCCAGCTCACGGGACACAGGAAACACCATATATTTT. As protein: CASSRDTGNTIYF.

The V gene is TRBV4-3, the J gene TRBJ2-3, with 12 bases lining up with TRBD2. CDR3 length equals 16 residues. The germline V gene encodes CDR1 LGHNA and CDR2 YSLEER. Losses at the gene ends were 4 bases for V and 4 bases for J; bases not matched to a gene: 6. The CDR3 sequence is CASSRRLAGAPDTQYF. CDR3 coding DNA: TGCGCCAGCAGCCGCAGACTAGCGGGAGCCCCAGATACGCAGTATTTT.

The count of this clone is one. The V call is TRBV27, the J call TRBJ2-1; 7 bases are shared with TRBD2. The CDR3 spans 16 residues. From germline, CDR1 is MNHEY and CDR2 SMNVEV (reference sequence). Losses at the gene ends were 3 bases for V and 2 bases for J; bases not matched to a gene: 7. The CDR3 DNA sequence: TGTGCCAGCAGTTTTTGGCAGCGGGGTGCCTACAATGAGCAGTTCTTC. Amino acids: CASSFWQRGAYNEQFF.

This rearrangement joins TRBV7-2 to TRBJ2-7; perhaps TRBD1 as D (5 bases). The CDR3 is 13 residues long. Germline CDR1 is SGHTA and CDR2 is FQGNSA. Trimming shortened V by 5 bases and J by 3 bases, and 11 bases separated the two germline ends. The CDR3 DNA is TGTGCCAGCAGCCCCCAGCAGGGCTACGAGCAGTACTTC. Its protein product is CASSPQQGYEQYF.

The chain uses TRBV2 and TRBJ2-7, with 13 bases lining up with TRBD2. After removal of 6 bases from V and 3 bases from J, the junction contained 2 bases not matched to a gene. CDR3 length: 14 amino acids. The germline V gene encodes CDR1 SNHLY and CDR2 FYNNEI. CDR3 residues: CASRGLAGYYEQYF. CDR3 DNA sequence: TGTGCCAGCAGGGGACTAGCGGGGTACTACGAGCAGTACTTC.

The chain carries TRBV4-3 and TRBJ1-1, with 7 bases matching TRBD1. V trimming: 4 bases; J trimming: 4 bases; junction bases outside the gene matches: 9. This CDR3 has 15 residues. Germline values: CDR1 LGHNA, CDR2 YSLEER. Here the CDR3 reads CASSPLQGGGTEAFF. CDR3 in DNA: TGCGCCAGCAGCCCCCTCCAGGGGGGCGGCACTGAAGCTTTCTTT.

The J gene is TRBJ1-5, the V gene TRBV5-8; D is undetermined. V dropped 0 bases and J dropped 1 base, with 8 bases sitting between them. The V gene's germline CDR1 is SGHTS and CDR2 YDEGEE. The CDR3 has 15 amino acids. Here the CDR3 DNA reads TGTGCCAGCAGCTTGGCCAGGTGGAGCAATCAGCCCCAGCATTTT. Its translation: CASSLARWSNQPQHF.

V usage is TRBV19 and J usage is TRBJ2-7; TRBD2 agrees at 7 bases. The CDR3 has 13 amino acids. J was trimmed by 1 base and V by 9 bases; bases with no gene match: 6. CDR1 and CDR2 from the germline V gene are LNHDA and SQIVND (reference sequence). DNA for the CDR3: TGTGCCAGCGCCGGGACTACGTCCTACGAGCAGTACTTC. Protein product: CASAGTTSYEQYF. The full variable domain, in which reference TRBV19 and TRBJ2-7 provide the parts outside the CDR3, is DGGITQSPKYLFRKEGQNVTLSCEQNLNHDAMYWYRQDPGQGLRLIYYSQIVNDFQKGDIAEGYSVSREKKESFPLTVTSAQKNPTAFYLCASAGTTSYEQYFGPGTRLTVT.